The present T cell receptor beta chain was sequenced within a study of blood T cell repertoires in COVID-19. V shed 5 bases, J shed 3 bases, and the junction held 10 bases outside the gene matches. CDR3 length equals 16 residues. Germline values: CDR1 LNHDA, CDR2 SQIVND (reference sequence). Here immunoSEQ multiplex PCR was the method, and the copy in TCRdb shows in-frame clones only, minus some. The sample yields 90,000 to 100,000 clones, around 82% seen once. The rearrangement uses TRBV19 and TRBJ1-5, with TRBD1 identical over 7 bases. This sequence was found in a human donor in a cohort sampled during active COVID-19. Sequenced: peripheral blood. The DNA for the CDR3 is TGTGCCAGTAGTCTCCTCCGGGACAGTTACAATCAGCCCCAGCATTTT. Translated, it gives CASSLLRDSYNQPQHF.